Following are 15 T cell receptor beta chains from one sample sequenced in a study of radiotherapy plus CTLA-4 blockade in lung cancer. Profiled with immunoSEQ multiplex PCR; TCRdb holds only in-frame clones, not every one. The sample holds about 60,000 clones, 77% seen once. Sequenced material: peripheral blood, taken from a patient treated with radiotherapy plus ipilimumab. The receptors derive from a human donor with non-small cell lung cancer who had a partial response to radiotherapy plus ipilimumab.

The rearrangement links TRBV7-2 to TRBJ1-2, with D tentatively TRBD1 (6 bases). Trimming left V 2 bases short and J 7 bases short, with 11 bases between. Germline loops: CDR1 SGHTA, CDR2 FQGNSA. The CDR3 covers 13 residues. The CDR3 DNA follows: TGTGCCAGCAGCTTAAACAGGGTGGCTGGCTACACCTTC. This gives the protein CASSLNRVAGYTF.

The chain has TRBV9 and TRBJ1-5; 8 bases align to TRBD1. Germline CDR1 SGDLS, CDR2 YYNGEE. The CDR3 is 15 residues long. J gave up 7 bases and V 1 base, and 7 bases lay outside the gene matches. CDR3 residues: CASSVTGQDNQPQHF. CDR3 sequence (DNA): TGTGCCAGCAGCGTAACGGGACAGGACAACCAGCCCCAGCATTTT.

The V and J genes are TRBV4-1 and TRBJ2-2; no clear D. The CDR3 runs to 16 residues. Germline V gives CDR1 MGHRA, CDR2 YSYEKL. The V and J ends lost 1 base and 2 bases respectively, with 11 bases between them. CDR3 in amino acids: CASSQVVPPNTGELFF. In DNA form, the CDR3 reads TGCGCCAGCAGCCAAGTCGTTCCCCCCAACACCGGGGAGCTGTTTTTT.

The gene calls are TRBV7-3 and TRBJ1-5, with D unclear. Germline V gene data show CDR1 as SGHTA and CDR2 as FQGTGA. V was shortened by 4 bases and J by 0 bases, with 10 bases between the two germline ends. The CDR3 extends over 15 amino acids. This chain's CDR3 is CASSSMGSSNQPQHF. The DNA of the CDR3 is TGTGCCAGCAGCTCCATGGGGAGTAGCAATCAGCCCCAGCATTTT.

The chain is built from TRBV7-6 and TRBJ2-2; 9 bases map to TRBD1. J lost 6 bases, V lost 1 base, and 9 bases had no gene match. Germline loops: CDR1 SGHVS, CDR2 FNYEAQ. The CDR3 extends over 17 amino acids. The CDR3 DNA reads as TGTGCCAGCAGCTTAGGAGGGACAGGGTGGGCCTCCGGGGAGCTGTTTTTT. Residues: CASSLGGTGWASGELFF.

The genes are TRBV5-5 and TRBJ1-1; TRBD1 aligns across 12 bases. Germline V gene sequence: CDR1 SGHKS, CDR2 YYEKEE (reference sequence). The CDR3 consists of 14 residues. The V segment lost 4 bases and the J segment 9 bases; nucleotides outside the gene matches: 7. This CDR3 reads CASSLEGQGAQAFF. The CDR3 region has the DNA TGTGCCAGCAGCCTAGAGGGACAGGGGGCCCAAGCTTTCTTT.

The chain joins TRBV7-8 to TRBJ2-2; TRBD1 might be the D (5 bases). CDR1 and CDR2 from the germline V gene are SGHVS and FQNEAQ. V dropped 1 base and J dropped 4 bases, with 7 bases sitting between them. The CDR3 totals 14 residues. For the CDR3, the DNA is TGTGCCAGCAGCTTAGACAGGAGCACCGGGGAGCTGTTTTTT. The encoded protein is CASSLDRSTGELFF.

The J gene is TRBJ2-1, the V gene TRBV30; perhaps TRBD1 as D (6 bases). The CDR3 consists of 15 residues. Trimming cost V 2 bases and J 3 bases, with 14 bases left between them. The germline V gene encodes CDR1 GTSNPN and CDR2 SVGIG (reference sequence). The CDR3 DNA reads TGTGCCTGGAGTAGAGACAGGTCCTACTACAATGAGCAGTTCTTC. Encoded protein: CAWSRDRSYYNEQFF.

J is TRBJ1-2 and V is TRBV29-1, with 10 bases lining up with TRBD1. This CDR3 contains 13 residues. V dropped 4 bases and J dropped 4; count of bases not matched to a gene: 3. The V gene's germline CDR1 is SQVTM and CDR2 ANQGSEA. CDR3 loop: CSVVGTGVYGYTF. The CDR3 DNA reads as TGCAGCGTTGTCGGGACAGGGGTCTATGGCTACACCTTC. Variable domain in full (rest from reference TRBV29-1 and TRBJ1-2): SAVISQKPSRDICQRGTSLTIQCQVDSQVTMMFWYRQQPGQSLTLIATANQGSEATYESGFVIDKFPISRPNLTFSTLTVSNMSPEDSSIYLCSVVGTGVYGYTFGSGTRLTVV.

The chain links TRBV29-1 to TRBJ1-2, with D perhaps TRBD1 (5 bases). V gave up 2 bases and J gave up 4 bases, with 20 bases separating them. Germline V gene lookup returns CDR1 SQVTM and CDR2 ANQGSEA. This CDR3 comprises 16 residues. In DNA form, the CDR3 reads TGCAGCGTTGAAATCAGTGACAGCTCAAGGGTCTATGGCTACACCTTC. The encoded protein is CSVEISDSSRVYGYTF. Filled out from reference TRBV29-1 and TRBJ1-2, the complete variable domain reads SAVISQKPSRDICQRGTSLTIQCQVDSQVTMMFWYRQQPGQSLTLIATANQGSEATYESGFVIDKFPISRPNLTFSTLTVSNMSPEDSSIYLCSVEISDSSRVYGYTFGSGTRLTVV.

The chain couples TRBV7-9 to TRBJ1-6; no definite D call. Germline values: CDR1 SEHNR, CDR2 FQNEAQ (reference sequence). Trimming stripped 1 base from V and 7 bases from J, with 11 bases between. CDR3 length: 15 amino acids. CDR3 protein: CASSLERNGNSPLHF. Here the CDR3 DNA reads TGTGCCAGCAGCTTAGAGAGGAACGGGAATTCACCCCTCCACTTT.

The chain carries TRBV5-1 and TRBJ2-7; TRBD1 matches 8 bases. CDR3 length equals 18 residues. Germline V CDR1 and CDR2: SGHRS, YFSETQ. V was clipped by 4 bases and J by 1 base; unmatched bases: 16. CDR3 nucleotides: TGCGCCAGCAGCATTACCTCTACAGGGGGAGGTTTTTCCTACGAGCAGTACTTC. Amino acids: CASSITSTGGGFSYEQYF.

CDR3 region: CASSQVPGTLNTEAFF. Written as DNA, the CDR3 is TGCGCCAGCAGCCAGGTCCCCGGGACACTGAACACTGAAGCTTTCTTT. The chain employs TRBV4-1 and TRBJ1-1, with D tentatively TRBD1 (6 bases). This CDR3 has 16 amino acids. The germline CDR1 and CDR2 sequences are MGHRA and YSYEKL. The V and J ends lost 3 bases and 0 bases respectively, with 14 bases between them.

V and J are TRBV30 and TRBJ1-2; D is undetermined. The V gene lost 0 bases and the J gene lost 5 bases, with 7 bases spanning the gap. The germline V gene has CDR1 GTSNPN and CDR2 SVGIG (reference sequence). The CDR3 sequence is 12 residues long. The CDR3 protein is CAWSVGVYGYTF. The CDR3 DNA reads TGTGCCTGGAGTGTCGGGGTATATGGCTACACCTTC.

This clone showed up just a few times. The V gene is TRBV30, the J gene TRBJ2-7; D remains ambiguous. The V and J ends lost 0 bases and 6 bases respectively, with 6 bases between them. Germline CDR1 reads GTSNPN; CDR2 reads SVGIG (reference sequence). The CDR3 has 11 amino acids. CDR3 sequence reads: CAWSVPGEQYF. The DNA of the CDR3 is TGTGCCTGGAGTGTACCGGGCGAGCAGTACTTC.